Listed here is a single TCR beta chain. It may be a read error: a sequence one base away is much more abundant. The data stem from a study of molecular identifiers for immune sequencing clone quantification. Germline V gene sequence: CDR1 SEHNR, CDR2 FQNEAQ (reference sequence). The CDR3 contains 16 residues. Making the bulk TCR libraries relied on previously described methods and listed TCR primers. One entry per CDR3 protein results from TCRdb running MiXCR on the PCR reads. The repertoire holds some 580,000 distinct CDR3 sequences, with about 25% as singletons. Sorted naive CD8 T cells were those defined as CD8+CD4-CCR7+CD45RA+.

Material: naive CD8+ T cells from blood, with Jurkat cell RNA spiked in. The subset is: FACS-sorted CD8+CD4-CCR7+CD45RA+ naive T cells. This receptor was obtained from a human donor in good health. Some libraries in this study had Jurkat cell RNA spiked in. The chain joins TRBV7-9 to TRBJ2-7, with TRBD2 matching 7 bases. The CDR3 here is CAISSKTLSGKVEQYF. The CDR3 bases are TGTGCCATCAGCTCCAAAACCCTCAGCGGGAAGGTCGAGCAGTACTTC.